One sample yielded the 30 T cell receptor beta chains listed below, sequenced in a study of T cells in Graves' hyperthyroidism and ophthalmopathy. Authors of the study amplified TCR beta CDR3 regions from RNA transcripts. HTBI primers were the set used in a first-round RT-PCR of the TCR CDR3. From the multiplex PCR reads, TCRdb called clonotypes with MiXCR, one entry per CDR3 protein. The data show a few hundred thousand distinct CDR3 sequences, 15% to 20% seen once. Material: blood. These receptor sequences come from a woman in her twenties or thirties with Graves' ophthalmopathy.

The table lists this clonotype with many counts. V is TRBV4-3 and J is TRBJ1-5; no firm D call. This CDR3 comprises 16 residues. Looked up from germline, CDR1 is LGHNA and CDR2 is YSLEER. V was trimmed by 0 bases and J by 4 bases, leaving 13 bases between them. The CDR3 loop is CASSQDLGQPNQPQHF. The CDR3 bases are TGCGCCAGCAGCCAAGATTTAGGGCAGCCGAATCAGCCCCAGCATTTT.

A few counts support this clonotype. The chain combines TRBV19 with TRBJ2-7; tentative D call: TRBD1 (5 bases). This CDR3 comprises 15 residues. V gave up 4 bases and J gave up 1 base, with 14 bases separating them. The germline gives CDR1 LNHDA, CDR2 SQIVND (reference sequence). The CDR3 region is CASSSQPQGSYEQYF. The CDR3 DNA is TGTGCCAGTAGTAGCCAACCTCAGGGTTCCTACGAGCAGTACTTC.

At least ten counts were recorded for this clonotype. The rearrangement uses TRBV20-1 and TRBJ2-3; D remains ambiguous. V gave up 5 bases and J gave up 4 bases, with 10 bases separating them. The CDR3 is 12 residues long. Germline CDR1 is DFQATT and CDR2 is SNEGSKA (reference sequence). The CDR3 region has the DNA TGCAGTGCTCTCCCCAATGCAGATACGCAGTATTTT. It specifies CSALPNADTQYF.

This clonotype was recorded a few times. The chain employs TRBV29-1 and TRBJ1-1; D gene unclear. The CDR3 is 12 residues long. Germline loops: CDR1 SQVTM, CDR2 ANQGSEA. V lost 3 bases, J lost 1 base, and 6 bases lay in between. The DNA for the CDR3 is TGCAGCGTTGACCCGCAGAACACTGAAGCTTTCTTT. Translated, it gives CSVDPQNTEAFF.

The chain employs TRBV24-1 and TRBJ1-6, with TRBD1 matching over 9 bases. This CDR3 spans 14 amino acids. The V segment lost 7 bases and the J segment 5 bases; nucleotides outside the gene matches: 2. CDR1 is KGHDR and CDR2 is SFDVKD in the germline V gene. CDR3 in DNA: TGTGCCACCAGAGGGACAGGGAATAATTCACCCCTCCACTTT. It codes for CATRGTGNNSPLHF.

This chain connects TRBV5-1 to TRBJ2-3, with no clear D. The CDR3 loop spans 16 amino acids. Germline V CDR1 and CDR2: SGHRS, YFSETQ. Trimming shortened V by 2 bases and J by 2 bases, and 15 bases separated the two germline ends. CDR3 sequence reads: CASSLSRHTVTDTQYF. The CDR3 nucleotides read TGCGCCAGCAGCTTATCAAGACATACCGTCACAGATACGCAGTATTTT.

In this sample, this clonotype turned up once. This chain's CDR3 is CASSFEYEQFF. DNA of the CDR3: TGTGCCAGCAGTTTTGAGTATGAGCAGTTCTTC. The chain employs TRBV12-3 or TRBV12-4 and TRBJ2-1; no definite D call. CDR3 length: 11 amino acids. V lost 3 bases and J lost 8, with 5 bases in between.

The table lists this clonotype with many counts. J is TRBJ2-1 and V is TRBV4-2, with D possibly TRBD2 on 6 matching bases. The CDR3 runs 16 residues. V shed 1 base and J shed 3 bases, with 13 bases lying between them. Germline CDR1 reads LGHNA; CDR2 reads YNFKEQ. CDR3 DNA sequence: TGTGCCAGCAGCCAAGTAGCGGAGGGAATCTACAATGAGCAGTTCTTC. This sequence encodes CASSQVAEGIYNEQFF.

This clonotype turned up a few times. V is TRBV20-1 and J is TRBJ1-1; no definite D call. Germline CDR1 and CDR2: DFQATT and SNEGSKA (reference sequence). The V end lost 1 base, the J end lost 0 bases, and 9 bases lay between the germline ends. This CDR3 has 14 amino acids. This CDR3 is CSARVGGMNTEAFF. The CDR3 region has the DNA TGCAGTGCTAGAGTTGGAGGGATGAACACTGAAGCTTTCTTT.

V gene TRBV5-6 combines with J gene TRBJ2-7; 7 bases match TRBD2. CDR3 length equals 14 residues. Germline-derived CDR1 and CDR2 are SGHDT and YYEEEE. Trimming at V came to 4 bases and at J to 4 bases, leaving 8 bases not matched to a gene. For the CDR3, the DNA is TGTGCCAGCAGCAAACCAGGGAGGGAGTACGAGCAGTACTTC. Protein: CASSKPGREYEQYF.

This clonotype was counted at least ten times. The chain joins TRBV30 to TRBJ2-7; the match to TRBD2 covers 7 bases. Germline V lookup: CDR1 GTSNPN, CDR2 SVGIG (reference sequence). This CDR3 comprises 12 residues. Here the CDR3 DNA reads TGTTCAGCTAGCGGAGGGACCTACGAGCAGTACTTC. Protein: CSASGGTYEQYF.

About this clonotype itself: A junction boundary mismatches the germline segment, possibly from a read error. The chain couples TRBV7-7 to TRBJ2-2; weak D call: TRBD2 (6 bases). Germline CDR1 and CDR2: SSHAT and FNYEAQ (reference sequence). The CDR3 consists of 14 residues. CDR3 amino acids: CASSISGLTGELFF. The CDR3 DNA follows: TGTGCTAGCAGTATCAGCGGGCTCACCGGGGAGCTGTTTTTT.

The rearrangement joins TRBV4-1 to TRBJ2-1, with D uncertain. The CDR3 runs to 13 residues. Germline values: CDR1 MGHRA, CDR2 YSYEKL. Between the trimmed V and J ends, which lost 0 bases and 7 bases, there was a span of 7 bases. The CDR3 DNA sequence: TGCGCCAGCAGCCAAGACCCCGGTAATGAGCAGTTCTTC. It is translated as CASSQDPGNEQFF.

The chain is built from TRBV4-2 and TRBJ1-1; D remains ambiguous. The length of the CDR3 is 15 residues. V shed 0 bases and J shed 1 base, with 9 bases lying between them. Germline V gives CDR1 LGHNA, CDR2 YNFKEQ. The CDR3 region is CASSQESGRNTEAFF. DNA for the CDR3: TGTGCCAGCAGCCAAGAGTCGGGCAGGAACACTGAAGCTTTCTTT.

This clonotype was seen many times. The rearrangement links TRBV18 to TRBJ2-1; 10 positions match TRBD1. Germline lookup yields CDR1 KGHSH and CDR2 LQKENI. J was trimmed by 10 bases and V by 3 bases; bases with no gene match: 3. CDR3 size: 13 residues. CDR3 sequence (DNA): TGTGCCAGCTCACCGACAGGGGGCCGAGAGCAGTTCTTC. Translated: CASSPTGGREQFF.

This sequence joins TRBV9 and TRBJ1-2; D is unresolved. V was cut by 0 bases and J by 8 bases, with 14 bases left in between. The CDR3 sequence is 14 residues long. Germline V lookup: CDR1 SGDLS, CDR2 YYNGEE. CDR3 sequence (DNA): TGTGCCAGCAGCGTAGAGGATGCGGGGTTCGGCTACACCTTC. Translating it yields CASSVEDAGFGYTF.

The chain recombines TRBV4-1 with TRBJ2-2, with D unresolved. CDR3 length equals 16 residues. CDR1 MGHRA and CDR2 YSYEKL come from the germline V gene. V lost 4 bases to trimming and J lost 1 base, with 13 bases between them. This CDR3 reads CASSPYSVGNTGELFF. In DNA form, the CDR3 reads TGCGCCAGCAGCCCATATTCGGTGGGGAACACCGGGGAGCTGTTTTTT.

This clonotype was observed at least ten times. The chain links TRBV7-2 to TRBJ2-1; no clear D. Germline CDR1 reads SGHTA; CDR2 reads FQGNSA. The V end lost 0 bases, the J end lost 3 bases, and 6 bases lay between the germline ends. CDR3 length equals 14 residues. The CDR3 spells CASSLAHGYNEQFF. CDR3 nucleotide sequence: TGTGCCAGCAGCTTAGCGCACGGCTACAATGAGCAGTTCTTC.

Only a few counts were recorded for this clonotype. In DNA form, the CDR3 reads TGTGCCAGCAGTCAAGAACGAGGACAGAACTCTGGAAACACCATATATTTT. Amino acid sequence: CASSQERGQNSGNTIYF. V usage is TRBV7-9 and J usage is TRBJ1-3, with D possibly TRBD1 on 6 matching bases. The CDR3 is made up of 17 amino acids. From germline, CDR1 is SEHNR and CDR2 FQNEAQ (reference sequence). V lost 6 bases, J lost 0 bases, and 18 bases lay in between.

Ten or more counts support this clonotype. This chain joins TRBV11-2 and TRBJ1-6; 10 bases align to TRBD1. Losses at the gene ends were 1 base for V and 10 bases for J; bases not matched to a gene: 4. Germline-derived CDR1 and CDR2 are SGHAT and FQNNGV. The CDR3 covers 15 residues. CDR3: CASSLAGQGQSPLHF. In nucleotides, the CDR3 is TGTGCCAGCAGCTTAGCGGGACAGGGGCAATCACCCCTCCACTTT.

This clonotype was detected ten times or more. In DNA form, the CDR3 reads TGTGCCAGCAGTTTAAGTGGAGGTCTGGTGTACATTCAGTACTTC. Its protein is CASSLSGGLVYIQYF. V and J are TRBV27 and TRBJ2-4; D perhaps matches TRBD2 (5 bases). Trimming took 2 bases from V and 8 from J, leaving 16 bases between them. In germline, CDR1 is MNHEY, CDR2 SMNVEV (reference sequence). The CDR3 loop spans 15 amino acids.

A note on this clonotype: A much larger clone differs by one base, so this may be a read error. The rearrangement links TRBV10-3 to TRBJ2-7; a possible D gene is TRBD1 (6 bases). This CDR3 region has 17 residues. Per germline, CDR1 ENHRY and CDR2 SYGVKD. Between the trimmed V and J ends, which lost 2 bases and 0 bases, there was a span of 17 bases. DNA of the CDR3: TGTGCCATCAGTGAGATAGGGGGACGGGGAACCTCCTACGAGCAGTACTTC. This codes for CAISEIGGRGTSYEQYF.

This clonotype was seen a few times. V gene TRBV19 combines with J gene TRBJ2-2, with unresolved D. This CDR3 contains 12 residues. Deletions cut 7 bases from V and 6 bases from J, with 9 bases between. Germline-derived CDR1 and CDR2 are LNHDA and SQIVND (reference sequence). The CDR3 sequence: CASNTGSGELFF. CDR3 DNA: TGTGCCAGTAATACTGGATCCGGGGAGCTGTTTTTT.

The table lists this clonotype with many counts. The V and J genes are TRBV7-8 and TRBJ1-1; TRBD1 might be the D (5 bases). Germline CDR1 is SGHVS and CDR2 is FQNEAQ. The V end was cut by 1 base, the J end by 3 bases, with 12 bases between. This CDR3 contains 15 residues. The CDR3 sequence: CASSLGSGHDTEAFF. DNA of the CDR3: TGTGCCAGCAGCTTAGGGAGCGGACACGACACTGAAGCTTTCTTT.

This clonotype was recorded many times. The chain recombines TRBV20-1 with TRBJ2-1; TRBD2 is a possible D gene (6 bases). The V gene lost 2 bases and the J gene lost 0 bases, with 14 bases spanning the gap. The CDR3 spans 16 residues. Germline V gene lookup returns CDR1 DFQATT and CDR2 SNEGSKA (reference sequence). The CDR3 reads CSARPSLGGSYNEQFF. Here the CDR3 DNA reads TGCAGTGCTAGACCCTCCTTGGGGGGCTCCTACAATGAGCAGTTCTTC.

This clonotype has at least ten counts. The V gene is TRBV20-1, the J gene TRBJ1-6; TRBD1 matches at 8 bases. CDR3 length: 13 amino acids. Germline V CDR1 and CDR2: DFQATT, SNEGSKA (reference sequence). The V segment lost 3 bases and the J segment 9 bases; nucleotides outside the gene matches: 4. CDR3: CSASRGRGSPLHF. The CDR3 coding sequence is TGCAGTGCTAGCAGGGGGCGCGGTTCACCCCTCCACTTT.

V gene TRBV6-6 combines with J gene TRBJ2-2, with 9 nucleotides matching TRBD2. V was pared by 0 bases and J by 6 bases, with 8 bases of the junction left unmatched. This CDR3 has 17 amino acids. Germline V gives CDR1 MNHNY, CDR2 SVGAGI (reference sequence). The CDR3 region is CASSYSGLAGLPGELFF. CDR3 sequence (DNA): TGTGCCAGCAGTTACTCGGGGCTAGCGGGATTACCCGGGGAGCTGTTTTTT.

The chain uses TRBV27 and TRBJ2-7; a possible D gene is TRBD2 (7 bases). CDR1 MNHEY and CDR2 SMNVEV come from the germline V gene (reference sequence). There are 15 residues in the CDR3. V was cut by 6 bases and J by 2 bases, with 17 bases left in between. The CDR3 spells CASRGGGLPTYEQYF. CDR3 DNA sequence: TGTGCCAGCAGAGGGGGGGGATTACCGACCTACGAGCAGTACTTC.

The V call is TRBV24-1, the J call TRBJ2-1, with 10 bases identical to TRBD2. Trimming took 2 bases from V and 4 from J; bases not matched to a gene: 7. This CDR3 spans 17 amino acids. Germline CDR1 and CDR2: KGHDR and SFDVKD. The CDR3 nucleotides are TGTGCCACCAGTGATTCAAGGGCTAGCGGGAGTTACAATGAGCAGTTCTTC. The encoded protein is CATSDSRASGSYNEQFF.

This clonotype was detected ten times or more. The rearrangement joins TRBV12-3 or TRBV12-4 to TRBJ1-5, with a weak D call TRBD1 (6 bases). V was shortened by 6 bases and J by 6 bases, with 12 bases between the two germline ends. This CDR3 is 13 amino acids long. This CDR3 is CASSTTGTQPQHF. The CDR3 DNA is TGTGCCAGCAGCACCACAGGGACTCAGCCCCAGCATTTT.